One sample yielded the 15 T cell receptor beta chains listed below, sequenced in a study of blood T cell repertoires in COVID-19. Clones were read by immunoSEQ multiplex PCR, and TCRdb kept only the in-frame ones, dropping some. The sample records 200,000 to 250,000 clones, 87% being singletons. The sequencing sample was made of PBMCs or T cells enriched from blood (not recorded which). The receptor set was obtained from a man between 18 and 29 years old with acute COVID-19.

The chain joins TRBV28 to TRBJ1-2; 9 bases align to TRBD1. J was trimmed by 7 bases and V by 6 bases; bases with no gene match: 6. This CDR3 has 13 residues. Looked up from germline, CDR1 is MDHEN and CDR2 is SYDVKM. For the CDR3, the DNA is TGTGCCAGCAGGTCGACAGGGGGTTTTGGCTACACCTTC. The encoded protein is CASRSTGGFGYTF.

The rearrangement joins TRBV6-5 to TRBJ2-7; 12 bases are a match to TRBD2. Germline-derived CDR1 and CDR2 are MNHEY and SVGAGI. The CDR3 has 15 residues. J gave up 7 bases and V 4 bases, and 8 bases lay outside the gene matches. As DNA, the CDR3 is TGTGCCAGCAGTTCGACTAGCGGGAGTTTGGGTGAGCAGTACTTC. Amino acids: CASSSTSGSLGEQYF.

For the CDR3, the DNA is TGTGCCAGCAGGGAGTTAGATGAGCAGTTCTTC. Encoded protein: CASRELDEQFF. The rearrangement joins TRBV7-9 to TRBJ2-1; no definite D call. The CDR3 runs to 11 residues. CDR1 and CDR2 (germline): SEHNR, FQNEAQ (reference sequence). Trimming stripped 6 bases from V and 8 bases from J, with 8 bases between.

The V and J genes are TRBV10-3 and TRBJ2-3; D is possibly TRBD2 (5 bases). The CDR3 spans 16 residues. Trimming cost V 0 bases and J 0 bases, with 10 bases left between them. Germline loops: CDR1 ENHRY, CDR2 SYGVKD. The CDR3 sequence is CAISESLDSSTDTQYF. The CDR3 DNA follows: TGTGCCATCAGTGAGTCTCTGGACTCTAGCACAGATACGCAGTATTTT.

The rearrangement joins TRBV7-2 to TRBJ2-3, with D perhaps TRBD2 (5 bases). Germline assignment: CDR1 SGHTA and CDR2 FQGNSA. Between the trimmed V and J ends, which lost 2 bases and 11 bases, there was a span of 20 bases. CDR3 length equals 15 residues. The DNA of the CDR3 is TGTGCCAGCAGCTTAAACCCCGCCGAGTCACGGGGGCAGTATTTT. The encoded protein is CASSLNPAESRGQYF.

V is TRBV25-1 and J is TRBJ2-7; the D gene is possibly TRBD1 (6 bases). Looked up from germline, CDR1 is MGHDK and CDR2 is SYGVNS. CDR3 length: 15 amino acids. Trimming cost V 4 bases and J 5 bases, with 18 bases left between them. The DNA of the CDR3 is TGTGCCAGCAGTGGCCGGGACACTGGAGCGGACGAGCAGTACTTC. It specifies CASSGRDTGADEQYF.

The CDR3, as DNA: TGTGCCAGTAGTATTCCGCTAGCGGGAGGCGGGAATGAGCAGTTCTTC. Its translation is CASSIPLAGGGNEQFF. The J gene is TRBJ2-1, the V gene TRBV19, with 11 bases that match TRBD2. CDR3 length: 16 amino acids. The V gene end was trimmed by 3 bases and the J gene end by 7 bases; junction bases not matched to a gene: 8. The germline V gene encodes CDR1 LNHDA and CDR2 SQIVND (reference sequence).

The V and J genes are TRBV30 and TRBJ2-7, with 10 bases that match TRBD2. The CDR3 extends over 14 amino acids. J lost 2 bases, V lost 3 bases, and 4 bases had no gene match. Per germline, CDR1 GTSNPN and CDR2 SVGIG (reference sequence). The CDR3 DNA sequence: TGTGCCTGGAGCGAAGCGGGAGGGCCCTACGAGCAGTACTTC. It encodes CAWSEAGGPYEQYF.

This chain joins TRBV27 and TRBJ2-7; the match to TRBD2 covers 8 bases. This CDR3 region has 13 residues. V shed 4 bases and J 4 bases; nucleotides not matched to a gene: 3. Germline-derived CDR1 and CDR2 are MNHEY and SMNVEV (reference sequence). Here the CDR3 DNA reads TGTGCCAGCAGTTCGGGAGGGGCATACGAGCAGTACTTC. It translates to CASSSGGAYEQYF.

V gene TRBV7-2 combines with J gene TRBJ2-5, with a weak D call TRBD2 (5 bases). CDR1 is SGHTA, CDR2 FQGNSA, per germline. This CDR3 is built from 14 residues. The V end lost 6 bases, the J end lost 1 base, and 12 bases lay between the germline ends. The CDR3 DNA sequence: TGTGCCAGCAGTGATACCGGGATCCAAGAGACCCAGTACTTC. Protein: CASSDTGIQETQYF.

The chain carries TRBV14 and TRBJ2-3, with D perhaps matching TRBD2 (6 bases). V lost 9 bases, J lost 2 bases, and 12 bases lay in between. CDR1 is SGHDN, CDR2 FVKESK, per germline. The CDR3 contains 13 residues. In DNA form, the CDR3 reads TGTGCCAGTAAGGAGGGTTCCACAGATACGCAGTATTTT. Its protein is CASKEGSTDTQYF.

V and J are TRBV19 and TRBJ2-1, with D possibly TRBD2 on 6 matching bases. CDR1 LNHDA and CDR2 SQIVND come from the germline V gene (reference sequence). The CDR3 consists of 13 residues. V was cut by 9 bases and J by 6 bases, with 15 bases left in between. The CDR3 nucleotides are TGTGCCAGCCGGGACTGGCGGATCAATGAGCAGTTCTTC. Translating gives CASRDWRINEQFF.

The chain uses TRBV28 and TRBJ2-3, with 11 bases fitting TRBD2. The V and J ends lost 6 bases and 3 bases, in that order; junction bases with no gene match: 2. The germline V gene encodes CDR1 MDHEN and CDR2 SYDVKM. The CDR3 runs to 14 residues. The CDR3 coding sequence is TGTGCCAGCAGGGGACTAGCGGAGACAGATACGCAGTATTTT. Translating it yields CASRGLAETDTQYF. The full variable domain, rest sourced from reference TRBV28 and TRBJ2-3, is DVKVTQSSRYLVKRTGEKVFLECVQDMDHENMFWYRQDPGLGLRLIYFSYDVKMKEKGDIPEGYSVSREKKERFSLILESASTNQTSMYLCASRGLAETDTQYFGPGTRLTVL.

The chain employs TRBV6-2 or TRBV6-3 and TRBJ2-1; 13 positions match TRBD2. Germline V lookup: CDR1 MNHEY, CDR2 SVGEGT. V was pared by 7 bases and J by 6 bases, with 9 bases of the junction left unmatched. The CDR3 totals 16 residues. The DNA of the CDR3 is TGTGCCAGCACCCCGGAGGGACTAGCGGGATTCAATGAGCAGTTCTTC. It is translated as CASTPEGLAGFNEQFF.

This chain links TRBV5-6 with TRBJ2-7, with 7 bases aligning to TRBD1. CDR1 SGHDT and CDR2 YYEEEE come from the germline V gene. The CDR3 is 16 residues long. Trimming at V came to 4 bases and at J to 0 bases, leaving 10 bases not matched to a gene. The CDR3 nucleotides are TGTGCCAGCAGCCGTTTGGGACAGCTGAACTCCTACGAGCAGTACTTC. As protein: CASSRLGQLNSYEQYF.